This TCR beta chain was profiled in a study of post-analysis software for immune sequencing data (dated by TCRdb to the mid-2010s). As for the study more broadly: Relapsing-remitting, secondary progressive and progressive-relapsing multiple sclerosis were recorded as disease courses, and subtype annotation was lacking for some patients. The patient repertoires were compared against about a dozen previously published healthy control repertoires obtained from donors aged 6 to 25 years. A subset of samples was prepared in parallel using single-end sample barcoding, then pooled and co-amplified after Illumina adapter ligation. What the research found in general, with its limitations: When samples were clustered directly using the F measure, samples prepared in the same batch co-clustered strongly, which prompted a batch-effect correction. Patients showed significantly higher frequencies than controls for several TRBV segments, among them TRBV5-6, TRBV5-1 and TRBV20-1. Normalized Chao1 diversity was significantly lower in multiple sclerosis patients than controls, suggesting substantial peripheral T-cell clonal expansion. The control group was slightly older than the multiple sclerosis patient group.

To demonstrate the VDJtools post-analysis software, the study profiled TCR beta repertoires from the peripheral blood of 10 to 15 young patients with multiple sclerosis. The patients with multiple sclerosis were children and adolescents between about 6 and 16 years of age. This clonotype has just a few counts. Its target antigen remains unknown. Nothing much larger sits one base from this clone, and base qualities are not available. The library was produced with PCR. The data were produced on an Illumina HiSeq 2500. To reduce PCR and sequencing biases, unique molecular identifiers were incorporated into the TCR beta cDNA libraries. Roughly 0.5 million cDNA molecules were obtained per 1 to 10 million input T cells, so each molecule approximated one T cell. The patient libraries were prepared and sequenced with the same protocol used for the earlier healthy control dataset. Within a given batch, samples were prepared together, multiplexed and sequenced on the same HiSeq lane. In the paper's pipeline: MIGEC handled the raw barcoded reads, throwing out single-read molecular identifier groups before consensus assembly and CDR3 extraction. VDJtools was used for post-analysis of the clonotype tables, and diversity was normalized by down-sampling every dataset to the size of the smallest sample. In repertoire overlap clustering, CDR3 amino acid sequences, but not nucleotide sequences, were matched to correct batch-related cross-sample contamination. The public reads were reprocessed in TCRdb via fastp at Q25 and MiXCR, keeping in-frame beta chains. Merged by CDR3 protein, the rows form single entries marked with the most common genes and DNA. V and J calls and clone size were set by TCRdb, not the authors. In this sample the table shows 650,000 to 900,000 distinct CDR3 sequences, roughly 50% of which occur a single time. The ten largest clonotypes hold 4.9% of the sample.

According to the germline V gene, CDR1 reads MGHDK and CDR2 reads SYGVNS. Here V drops 7 bases and J drops 4 bases, and the junction holds 3 bases not matched to any gene. Including cysteine and phenylalanine, the CDR3 has 12 amino acids. The entry retains the CDR3 DNA only, 36 bases that are in frame from base 1. The rearrangement combines TRBV25-1 with TRBJ2-7; 8 bases in the middle match TRBD1. Sequenced: blood. This clonotype was sampled from a girl under 18 with multiple sclerosis. The CDR3: CASKGTGYEQYF. The nucleotides are TGTGCCAGCAAGGGGACAGGTTACGAGCAGTACTTC.